These 21 T cell receptor beta chains were sequenced from one sample in a study of identical twins. Each CDR3 protein gets one entry after TCRdb re-called the 5' RACE reads with MiXCR. The sample shows about 690,000 distinct CDR3 sequences, around 6.1% of them seen only once. The sequencing input was naive T cells sorted from blood. These receptors were taken from a man between 18 and 35 years old in good health.

This clonotype was seen a few times. V usage is TRBV5-1 and J usage is TRBJ2-4; 7 positions agree with TRBD1. This CDR3 has 16 amino acids. The germline V gene encodes CDR1 SGHRS and CDR2 YFSETQ. The ends lost 4 bases at V and 5 bases at J; junction bases unmatched: 12. The DNA for the CDR3 is TGCGCCAGCAGCCGAGGACAGGCGGGTGGGCAAAACATTCAGTACTTC. Translating it yields CASSRGQAGGQNIQYF.

The chain uses TRBV4-2 and TRBJ2-3, with D maybe TRBD2 (6 bases). The CDR3 extends over 16 amino acids. Per germline, CDR1 LGHNA and CDR2 YNFKEQ. Deletions cut 2 bases from V and 0 bases from J, with 12 bases between. Here the CDR3 reads CASSQPSDPSTDTQYF. Here the CDR3 DNA reads TGTGCCAGCAGCCAACCTAGCGACCCTAGCACAGATACGCAGTATTTT.

This clonotype has ten or more counts. The genes are TRBV11-2 and TRBJ2-7; D possibly corresponds to TRBD2 (5 bases). V gave up 3 bases and J gave up 0 bases, with 12 bases separating them. This CDR3 is built from 15 residues. CDR1 is SGHAT and CDR2 is FQNNGV in the germline V gene. The CDR3 sequence is CASSFIGSSSYEQYF. The CDR3 bases are TGTGCCAGCAGCTTTATAGGGAGTAGCTCCTACGAGCAGTACTTC. Together with reference TRBV11-2 and TRBJ2-7, the CDR3 gives the full variable domain: EAGVAQSPRYKIIEKRQSVAFWCNPISGHATLYWYQQILGQGPKLLIQFQNNGVVDDSQLPKDRFSAERLKGVDSTLKIQPAKLEDSAVYLCASSFIGSSSYEQYFGPGTRLTVT.

There are many counts of this clonotype. The rearrangement uses TRBV4-1 and TRBJ1-6; D possibly corresponds to TRBD1 (6 bases). Trimming left V 10 bases short and J 7 bases short, with 17 bases between. The CDR3 has 14 amino acids. Looked up from germline, CDR1 is MGHRA and CDR2 is YSYEKL. CDR3 sequence reads: CATRRAGDNSPLHF. In nucleotides, the CDR3 is TGCGCCACCAGGAGGGCAGGGGACAATTCACCCCTCCACTTT.

This clonotype has only a few counts. The chain has TRBV5-1 and TRBJ2-1; possibly TRBD2 for D (6 bases). The CDR3 extends over 16 amino acids. Trimming pared 0 bases from V and 8 bases from J, leaving 18 bases between. The germline gives CDR1 SGHRS, CDR2 YFSETQ. CDR3 in DNA: TGCGCCAGCAGCTTGGTCCCTAGCGTGTTACGGGATGAGCAGTTCTTC. It yields the protein CASSLVPSVLRDEQFF.

The V call is TRBV4-1, the J call TRBJ2-3; 11 nucleotides line up with TRBD2. The germline CDR1 and CDR2 sequences are MGHRA and YSYEKL. The CDR3 extends over 17 amino acids. J lost 4 bases, V lost 0 bases, and 6 bases had no gene match. CDR3: CASSQDLLAGEPDTQYF. In nucleotides, the CDR3 is TGCGCCAGCAGCCAAGATTTACTAGCGGGAGAGCCAGATACGCAGTATTTT.

The chain couples TRBV25-1 to TRBJ2-5, with D possibly being TRBD1 (7 bases). The germline V and J ends were trimmed by 3 bases and 6 bases, with 14 bases remaining between them. The length of the CDR3 is 14 residues. The germline V gene encodes CDR1 MGHDK and CDR2 SYGVNS. This CDR3 is CASSDVQGGKTQYF. In nucleotides, the CDR3 is TGTGCCAGCAGTGATGTCCAGGGGGGCAAGACCCAGTACTTC. The full variable domain, with the rest looked up from reference TRBV25-1 and TRBJ2-5, is EADIYQTPRYLVIGTGKKITLECSQTMGHDKMYWYQQDPGMELHLIHYSYGVNSTEKGDLSSESTVSRIRTEHFPLTLESARPSHTSQYLCASSDVQGGKTQYFGPGTRLLVL.

This chain connects TRBV5-1 to TRBJ1-1; D is unclear. Trimming left V 4 bases short and J 1 base short, with 11 bases between. The CDR3 spans 14 residues. Germline lookup yields CDR1 SGHRS and CDR2 YFSETQ. The CDR3 sequence: CASSLGSANTEAFF. CDR3 nucleotide sequence: TGCGCCAGCAGCCTTGGGTCGGCGAACACTGAAGCTTTCTTT. Full variable domain (rest looked up from reference TRBV5-1 and TRBJ1-1): KAGVTQTPRYLIKTRGQQVTLSCSPISGHRSVSWYQQTPGQGLQFLFEYFSETQRNKGNFPGRFSGRQFSNSRSEMNVSTLELGDSALYLCASSLGSANTEAFFGQGTRLTVV.

The chain uses TRBV20-1 and TRBJ2-7; D could derive from TRBD1 or TRBD2 (5 bases each). The CDR3 has 14 amino acids. V dropped 6 bases and J dropped 3 bases, with 18 bases sitting between them. Germline loops: CDR1 DFQATT, CDR2 SNEGSKA (reference sequence). CDR3 coding DNA: TGCAGTGCCTCGATTCCCGGGACCAACTACGAGCAGTACTTC. The encoded protein is CSASIPGTNYEQYF.

This clonotype was detected ten times or more. The V gene is TRBV20-1, the J gene TRBJ2-1, with 8 nucleotides matching TRBD2. Trimming took 2 bases from V and 9 from J; bases not matched to a gene: 12. Germline CDR1 is DFQATT and CDR2 is SNEGSKA (reference sequence). The CDR3 is 15 amino acids. For the CDR3, the DNA is TGCAGTGCTAGATCCTCTAGCGGGTCTTTCTCTGAGCAGTTCTTC. Encoded protein: CSARSSSGSFSEQFF.

A few counts support this clonotype. The chain combines TRBV9 with TRBJ2-1, with D hard to call. The CDR3 loop spans 15 amino acids. CDR1 and CDR2 from the germline V gene are SGDLS and YYNGEE. The V end was cut by 0 bases, the J end by 1 base, with 8 bases between. The CDR3 region is CASSVGAVSYNEQFF. The CDR3 nucleotides are TGTGCCAGCAGCGTAGGGGCAGTTTCCTACAATGAGCAGTTCTTC.

The sample holds a few counts of this clonotype. The V gene is TRBV3-1, the J gene TRBJ2-5; 12 bases map to TRBD2. The V gene end was trimmed by 2 bases and the J gene end by 4 bases; junction bases not matched to a gene: 5. The CDR3 sequence is 16 residues long. Germline-derived CDR1 and CDR2 are LGHDT and YNNKEL (reference sequence). CDR3 bases: TGTGCCAGCAGCCAAATCCGGACTAGCGGGATAGAGACCCAGTACTTC. Its translation is CASSQIRTSGIETQYF.

This clonotype was seen many times. The V call is TRBV12-3 or TRBV12-4, the J call TRBJ1-1; D possibly corresponds to TRBD1 (6 bases). This CDR3 comprises 14 residues. V lost 4 bases and J 4 bases, leaving 13 bases between the germline ends. The CDR3 DNA follows: TGTGCCAGCAGTTGGACAGTCCCAGCCACTGAAGCTTTCTTT. This encodes CASSWTVPATEAFF.

This clonotype has a handful of counts. The chain has TRBV7-6 and TRBJ2-3; 9 nucleotides agree with TRBD2. Trimming took 2 bases from V and 3 from J; bases not matched to a gene: 12. The CDR3 is 18 residues long. Germline CDR1 reads SGHVS; CDR2 reads FNYEAQ. CDR3: CASSLQSRVAGVTDTQYF. In DNA form, the CDR3 reads TGTGCCAGCAGCTTACAAAGTCGGGTAGCGGGAGTGACAGATACGCAGTATTTT.

This clonotype was found a few times. This chain links TRBV18 with TRBJ1-5; no firm D call. V was trimmed by 5 bases and J by 7 bases, leaving 15 bases between them. CDR3 length: 14 residues. Germline lookup yields CDR1 KGHSH and CDR2 LQKENI. CDR3 sequence (DNA): TGTGCCAGCTCATCAGATGCGGGGTGGCAGCCCCAGCATTTT. Translated: CASSSDAGWQPQHF.

In this sample, this clonotype turned up a few times. V and J are TRBV6-2 or TRBV6-3 and TRBJ2-7; a possible D gene is TRBD2 (6 bases). The CDR3 length is 13 residues. Germline CDR1 and CDR2: MNHEY and SVGEGT. V was cut by 5 bases and J by 4 bases, with 12 bases left in between. The CDR3: CASSVRERYEQYV. The CDR3 DNA follows: TGTGCCAGCAGTGTTCGGGAGCGGTACGAGCAGTACGTC.

This clonotype was seen only a few times. The chain joins TRBV20-1 to TRBJ2-1; D unresolved. This CDR3 comprises 15 residues. The V and J ends lost 6 bases and 2 bases respectively, with 17 bases between them. Germline lookup yields CDR1 DFQATT and CDR2 SNEGSKA (reference sequence). The CDR3 nucleotides read TGCAGTGCCTCTTCACCCAGCGCGGCCTACAATGAGCAGTTCTTC. Translated: CSASSPSAAYNEQFF.

The chain combines TRBV12-3 or TRBV12-4 with TRBJ1-2; D call uncertain. This CDR3 region has 13 residues. With 8 bases removed from V and 2 bases from J, the gap between germline ends came to 12 bases. The CDR3 DNA reads as TGTGCCAGCTACGTTTTGGCAAACTATGGCTACACCTTC. It yields the protein CASYVLANYGYTF.

Concerning this clonotype: A much larger clone lies a single base off, so this may be a read error. No conserved phenylalanine or tryptophan is present at the end of the CDR3, so a read error is the likely explanation. The CDR3 is CASSEVVSGGVRRYNEQFS. The DNA for the CDR3 is TGTGCCAGCAGTGAAGTAGTTAGCGGAGGGGTGAGACGCTACAATGAGCAGTTCTCC. The chain joins TRBV6-1 to TRBJ2-1, with D possibly matching TRBD2 (6 bases). CDR3 length equals 19 residues. V was shortened by 1 base and J by 3 bases, with 22 bases between the two germline ends. Germline loops: CDR1 MNHNS, CDR2 SASEGT.

The rearrangement uses TRBV15 and TRBJ1-3; D not resolved. The CDR3 length is 16 residues. Germline V gene data show CDR1 as LNHNV and CDR2 as YYDKDF (reference sequence). Trimming took 0 bases from V and 0 from J, leaving 9 bases between them. CDR3: CATSRDRPLSGNTIYF. The CDR3 DNA reads as TGTGCCACCAGCAGAGATAGGCCGCTCTCTGGAAACACCATATATTTT. The full variable domain, in which reference TRBV15 and TRBJ1-3 provide the parts outside the CDR3, is DAMVIQNPRYQVTQFGKPVTLSCSQTLNHNVMYWYQQKSSQAPKLLFHYYDKDFNNEADTPDNFQSRRPNTSFCFLDIRSPGLGDTAMYLCATSRDRPLSGNTIYFGEGSWLTVV.

This clonotype has at least ten counts. The chain links TRBV12-3 or TRBV12-4 to TRBJ2-1; 14 bases line up with TRBD2. The length of the CDR3 is 16 residues. V was pared by 8 bases and J by 5 bases, with 8 bases of the junction left unmatched. As DNA, the CDR3 is TGTGCCAGCGGCGAGACTAGCGGGAGGGGACACAATGAGCAGTTCTTC. Residues: CASGETSGRGHNEQFF.